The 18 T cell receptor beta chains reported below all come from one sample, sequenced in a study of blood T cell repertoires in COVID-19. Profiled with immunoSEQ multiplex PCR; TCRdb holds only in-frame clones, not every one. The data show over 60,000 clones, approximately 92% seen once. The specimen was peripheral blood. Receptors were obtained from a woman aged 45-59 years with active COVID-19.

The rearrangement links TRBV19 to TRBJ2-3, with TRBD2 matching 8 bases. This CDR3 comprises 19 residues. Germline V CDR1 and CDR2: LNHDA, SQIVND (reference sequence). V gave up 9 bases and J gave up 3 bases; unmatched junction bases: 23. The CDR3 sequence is CASTLTGAERERRTDTQYF. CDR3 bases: TGTGCCAGCACACTGACGGGGGCAGAGCGGGAGCGGAGGACAGATACGCAGTATTTT.

CDR3 sequence reads: CASKTTGTVGSPLHF. The CDR3 nucleotides are TGTGCCAGCAAAACTACCGGGACAGTCGGATCACCCCTCCACTTT. The V and J genes are TRBV27 and TRBJ1-6; TRBD1 aligns across 7 bases. Germline CDR1 MNHEY, CDR2 SMNVEV (reference sequence). This CDR3 spans 15 amino acids. V gave up 7 bases and J gave up 10 bases; unmatched junction bases: 13.

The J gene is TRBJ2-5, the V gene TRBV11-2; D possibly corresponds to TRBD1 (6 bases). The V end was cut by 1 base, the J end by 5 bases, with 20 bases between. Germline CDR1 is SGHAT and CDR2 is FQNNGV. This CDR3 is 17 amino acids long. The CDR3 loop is CASSLGGWQATGETQYF. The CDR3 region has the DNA TGTGCCAGCAGCTTAGGGGGGTGGCAGGCAACAGGGGAGACCCAGTACTTC.

The CDR3: CASSFLNTEAFF. In DNA form, the CDR3 reads TGTGCCAGCAGTTTCTTGAACACTGAAGCTTTCTTT. The chain is built from TRBV6-2 or TRBV6-3 and TRBJ1-1; D gene unclear. Between the trimmed V and J ends, which lost 4 bases and 0 bases, there was a span of 3 bases. This CDR3 region has 12 residues. Germline assignment: CDR1 MNHEY and CDR2 SVGEGT.

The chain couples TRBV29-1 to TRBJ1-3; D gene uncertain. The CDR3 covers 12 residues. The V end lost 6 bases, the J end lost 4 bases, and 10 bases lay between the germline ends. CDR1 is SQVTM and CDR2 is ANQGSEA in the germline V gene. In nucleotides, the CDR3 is TGCAGCGTATCAGGAACCGGAAACACCATATATTTT. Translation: CSVSGTGNTIYF.

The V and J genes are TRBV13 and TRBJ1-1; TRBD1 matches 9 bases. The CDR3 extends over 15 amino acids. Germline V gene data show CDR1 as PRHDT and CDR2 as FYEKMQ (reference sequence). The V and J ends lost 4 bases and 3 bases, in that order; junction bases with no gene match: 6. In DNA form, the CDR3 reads TGTGCCAGCAGCTCGAGGACAGGGGCGGACACTGAAGCTTTCTTT. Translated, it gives CASSSRTGADTEAFF. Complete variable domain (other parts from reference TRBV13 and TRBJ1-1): AAGVIQSPRHLIKEKRETATLKCYPIPRHDTVYWYQQGPGQDPQFLISFYEKMQSDKGSIPDRFSAQQFSDYHSELNMSSLELGDSALYFCASSSRTGADTEAFFGQGTRLTVV.

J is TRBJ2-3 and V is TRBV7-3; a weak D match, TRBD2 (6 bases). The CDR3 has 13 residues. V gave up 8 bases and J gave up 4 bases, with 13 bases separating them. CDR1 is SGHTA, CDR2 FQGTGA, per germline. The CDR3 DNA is TGTGCCAGCGCCGCGGGAAACGCAGATACGCAGTATTTT. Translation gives CASAAGNADTQYF.

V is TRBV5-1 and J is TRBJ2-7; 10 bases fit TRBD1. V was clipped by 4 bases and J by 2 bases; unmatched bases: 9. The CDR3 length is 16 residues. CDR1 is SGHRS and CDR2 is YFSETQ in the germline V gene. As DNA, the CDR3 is TGCGCCAGCAGCCGAGCTACAGGACAGGGGGCCTACGAGCAGTACTTC. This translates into CASSRATGQGAYEQYF.

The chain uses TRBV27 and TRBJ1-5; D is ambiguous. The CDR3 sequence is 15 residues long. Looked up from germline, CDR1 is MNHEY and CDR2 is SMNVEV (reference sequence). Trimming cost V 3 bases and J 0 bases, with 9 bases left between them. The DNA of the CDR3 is TGTGCCAGCAGTTTCGCGGGGAATAGCAATCAGCCCCAGCATTTT. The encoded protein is CASSFAGNSNQPQHF.

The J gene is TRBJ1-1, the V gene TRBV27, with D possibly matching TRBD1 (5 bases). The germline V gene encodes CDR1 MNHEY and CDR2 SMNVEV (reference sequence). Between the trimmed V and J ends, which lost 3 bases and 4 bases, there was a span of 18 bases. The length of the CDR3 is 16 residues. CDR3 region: CASSLTSGRAATEAFF. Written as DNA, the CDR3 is TGTGCCAGCAGTTTGACTTCGGGCAGGGCGGCCACTGAAGCTTTCTTT.

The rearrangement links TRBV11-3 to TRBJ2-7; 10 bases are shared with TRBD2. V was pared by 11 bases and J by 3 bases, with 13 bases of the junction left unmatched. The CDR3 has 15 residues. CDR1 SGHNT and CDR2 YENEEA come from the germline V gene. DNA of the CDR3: TGTGCCTCGCCGGGTGGGTCTAGCGGGAGCTACGAGCAGTACTTC. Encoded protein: CASPGGSSGSYEQYF.

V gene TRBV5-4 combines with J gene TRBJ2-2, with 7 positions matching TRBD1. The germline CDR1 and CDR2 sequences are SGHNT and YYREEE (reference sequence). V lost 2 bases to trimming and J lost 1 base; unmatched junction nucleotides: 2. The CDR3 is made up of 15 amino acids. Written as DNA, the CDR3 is TGTGCCAGCAGCTTCGACAGGGAGAACACCGGGGAGCTGTTTTTT. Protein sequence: CASSFDRENTGELFF.

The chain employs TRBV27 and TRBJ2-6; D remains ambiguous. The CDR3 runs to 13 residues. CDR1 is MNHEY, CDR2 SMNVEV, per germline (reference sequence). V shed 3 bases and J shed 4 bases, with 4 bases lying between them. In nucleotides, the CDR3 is TGTGCCAGCAGTTTCTCCGGGGCCAACGTCCTGACTTTC. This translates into CASSFSGANVLTF.

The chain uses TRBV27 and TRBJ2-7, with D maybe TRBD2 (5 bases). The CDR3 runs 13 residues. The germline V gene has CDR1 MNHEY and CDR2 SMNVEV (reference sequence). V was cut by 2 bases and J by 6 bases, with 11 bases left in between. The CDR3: CASSLDYRTEQYF. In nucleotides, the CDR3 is TGTGCCAGCAGTTTAGACTACCGCACCGAGCAGTACTTC.

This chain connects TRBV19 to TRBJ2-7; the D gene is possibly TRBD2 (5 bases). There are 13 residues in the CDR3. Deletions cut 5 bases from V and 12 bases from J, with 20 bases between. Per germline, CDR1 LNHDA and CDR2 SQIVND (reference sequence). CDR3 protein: CASSDSGKPAVYF. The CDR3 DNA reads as TGTGCCAGTAGTGATTCGGGAAAACCTGCCGTGTACTTC. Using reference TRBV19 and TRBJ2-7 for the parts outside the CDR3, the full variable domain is DGGITQSPKYLFRKEGQNVTLSCEQNLNHDAMYWYRQDPGQGLRLIYYSQIVNDFQKGDIAEGYSVSREKKESFPLTVTSAQKNPTAFYLCASSDSGKPAVYFGPGTRLTVT.

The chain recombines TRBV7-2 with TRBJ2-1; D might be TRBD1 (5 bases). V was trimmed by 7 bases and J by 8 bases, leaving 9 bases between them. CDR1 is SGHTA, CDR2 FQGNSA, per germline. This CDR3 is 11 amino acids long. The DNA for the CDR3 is TGTGCCAGCACCCAGGGATATGAGCAGTTCTTC. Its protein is CASTQGYEQFF.

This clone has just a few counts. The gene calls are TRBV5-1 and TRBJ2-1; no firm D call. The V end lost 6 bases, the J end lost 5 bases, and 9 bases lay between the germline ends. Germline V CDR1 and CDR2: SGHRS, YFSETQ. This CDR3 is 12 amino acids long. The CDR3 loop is CASTPGNNEQFF. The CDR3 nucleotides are TGCGCCAGCACCCCCGGTAACAATGAGCAGTTCTTC.

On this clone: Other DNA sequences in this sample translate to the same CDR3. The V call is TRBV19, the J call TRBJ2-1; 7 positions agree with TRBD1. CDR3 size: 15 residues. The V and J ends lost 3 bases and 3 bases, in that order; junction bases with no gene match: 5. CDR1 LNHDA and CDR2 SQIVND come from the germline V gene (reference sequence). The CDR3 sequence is CASSIEGASYNEQFF. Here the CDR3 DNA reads TGTGCCAGTAGTATCGAGGGGGCGAGCTACAATGAGCAGTTCTTC.